Following are 23 T cell receptor beta chains from one sample sequenced in a study of tumor-infiltrating lymphocytes in primary liver carcinoma. Total RNA and DNA came together from about 19-30 mg of bulk tissue without cell sorting. A constant-region primer primed TCR beta cDNA synthesis from 400 to 600 ng of total RNA. What produced the TCR beta libraries was three nested multiplex PCR rounds using slightly modified ARM-PCR. The first two PCR rounds used TRBV1-TRBV30 primers with a Cbeta primer, nine to ten cycles each. TCRdb ran MiXCR on the multiplex PCR reads and lists one entry per CDR3 protein. The sample consists of roughly 120,000 distinct CDR3 sequences, 64% of them appearing once. The source material was liver tumor tissue from sampling region 3. Subset here: tumor region T3, left-lateral pole. Receptors were obtained from a woman aged 60 to 75 with primary liver carcinoma and hepatitis B virus infection.

This clonotype was counted between two and nine times. A read error may explain this, as a much larger clone is one base away. The CDR3 is CSAATGALYGYTF. For the CDR3, the DNA is TGCAGCGCTGCAACGGGGGCCCTCTATGGCTACACCTTC. V and J are TRBV29-1 and TRBJ1-2, with TRBD1 as a possible D gene (6 bases). The CDR3 loop spans 13 amino acids. Deletions cut 7 bases from V and 4 bases from J, with 16 bases between. The V gene's germline CDR1 is SQVTM and CDR2 ANQGSEA.

Turning to this clonotype: A read error may be the cause here, since a much bigger clone is one base away. This chain uses TRBV12-5 with TRBJ2-1, with 11 bases fitting TRBD2. This CDR3 has 21 residues. Per the germline V gene, CDR1 is LGHNT and CDR2 is FRNRAP. V shed 0 bases and J 3 bases; nucleotides not matched to a gene: 16. The CDR3 nucleotides are TGTGCTAGTGGTTTGGTAATCGGGGGGCAGGTAGCGGGAGGGATCTACAATGAGCAGTTCTTC. Amino acids: CASGLVIGGQVAGGIYNEQFF.

Comments on this clonotype: The conserved phenylalanine or tryptophan normally closing the CDR3 is absent here, so this likely arose from a read error. J is TRBJ2-7 and V is TRBV4-1; 12 bases match TRBD2. The V gene end was trimmed by 4 bases and the J gene end by 6 bases; junction bases not matched to a gene: 7. The germline gives CDR1 MGHRA, CDR2 YSYEKL. CDR3 length equals 15 residues. CDR3 region: CASSPRLAGVVEQYL. CDR3 DNA: TGCGCCAGCAGCCCTCGACTAGCGGGAGTAGTCGAGCAGTACTTA.

With respect to this clonotype: The CDR3 does not end in the conserved phenylalanine or tryptophan, so this is likely a read error. The V and J genes are TRBV11-3 and TRBJ2-3; 9 bases fit TRBD2. V was clipped by 0 bases and J by 5 bases; unmatched bases: 3. Per germline, CDR1 SGHNT and CDR2 YENEEA. This CDR3 contains 15 residues. The CDR3 region is CASSLEAGGLDTQYY. CDR3 bases: TGTGCCAGCAGCTTAGAAGCGGGAGGACTAGATACGCAGTATTAT.

This rearrangement joins TRBV9 to TRBJ2-3, with 10 bases that match TRBD2. V dropped 0 bases and J dropped 0; count of bases not matched to a gene: 7. Germline V gives CDR1 SGDLS, CDR2 YYNGEE. The CDR3 has 18 residues. CDR3 DNA: TGTGCCAGCAGCGTAGAAGCGGGAGGGTCCACTAGCACAGATACGCAGTATTTT. Encoded protein: CASSVEAGGSTSTDTQYF.

Notes on this clonotype: This could be a read error, since a much larger clone is one nucleotide away. Since the CDR3 does not end with the conserved phenylalanine or tryptophan, this likely comes from a read error. This rearrangement joins TRBV6-4 to TRBJ2-1, with 10 bases matching TRBD2. Germline values: CDR1 MRHNA, CDR2 SNTAGT. This CDR3 has 15 residues. V lost 7 bases to trimming and J lost 2 bases; unmatched junction nucleotides: 5. The CDR3 protein is CASIILAGAYNEQFL. The CDR3 DNA reads as TGTGCCAGCATCATCCTAGCGGGAGCCTACAATGAGCAGTTCCTC.

This clonotype was recorded many times. This chain joins TRBV6-1 and TRBJ2-5, with 14 bases matching TRBD2. This CDR3 is built from 16 residues. The germline V gene encodes CDR1 MNHNS and CDR2 SASEGT. Trimming at V came to 4 bases and at J to 9 bases, leaving 10 bases not matched to a gene. Here the CDR3 DNA reads TGTGCCAGCAGTGGCCCAAGACTAGCGGGAGGGAGGGCCCAGTACTTC. It encodes CASSGPRLAGGRAQYF.

This clonotype is labeled as medium-sized. V is TRBV11-3 and J is TRBJ2-3, with TRBD2 matching over 8 bases. The ends lost 5 bases at V and 4 bases at J; junction bases unmatched: 8. CDR1 and CDR2 (germline): SGHNT, YENEEA. This CDR3 has 15 residues. The CDR3: CASSPREREPDTQYF. Written as DNA, the CDR3 is TGTGCCAGCAGCCCCCGTGAGCGGGAGCCAGATACGCAGTATTTT.

A note on this clonotype: A read error may account for a junction end that differs from germline. V gene TRBV11-2 combines with J gene TRBJ1-2; D ambiguous. The CDR3 contains 15 residues. Per the germline V gene, CDR1 is SGHAT and CDR2 is FQNNGV. The CDR3 bases are TGTGCCAGCAGCTTACTCCCCTATGGGGAAGTGAAGTACGCCTTC. Its translation is CASSLLPYGEVKYAF.

On this clonotype itself: A junction boundary mismatches the germline segment, possibly from a read error. This sequence joins TRBV12-5 and TRBJ2-1, with D perhaps TRBD2 (6 bases). The CDR3 contains 15 residues. Germline assignment: CDR1 LGHNT and CDR2 FRNRAP. The CDR3 sequence: CTSGSGLGLNNEQFF. The CDR3 nucleotides are TGTACTAGTGGTTCGGGACTGGGGCTTAACAATGAGCAGTTCTTC.

To note about this clonotype: The junction departs from germline at one end; a sequencing error may be responsible. This sequence joins TRBV5-6 and TRBJ1-5, with D perhaps matching TRBD1 (5 bases). Germline V gives CDR1 SGHDT, CDR2 YYEEEE. The CDR3 contains 16 residues. CDR3 loop: CASNLATDYSNQPQHF. The CDR3 DNA follows: TGTGCCAGCAACTTGGCGACAGATTATAGCAATCAGCCCCAGCATTTT.

V usage is TRBV11-2 and J usage is TRBJ2-7; D is perhaps TRBD1 (6 bases). CDR3 length: 13 residues. V was trimmed by 10 bases and J by 2 bases, leaving 15 bases between them. CDR1 is SGHAT and CDR2 is FQNNGV in the germline V gene. DNA of the CDR3: TGTGCCAACAGGGCCCGTGGGGCCTACGAGCAGTACTTC. Translated: CANRARGAYEQYF.

This clonotype appeared many times. V and J are TRBV10-2 and TRBJ1-1; weak D call: TRBD1 (5 bases). Germline V lookup: CDR1 WSHSY, CDR2 SAAADI. There are 13 residues in the CDR3. The V end was cut by 8 bases, the J end by 6 bases, with 16 bases between. CDR3 bases: TGCGCCAGCCTCCCAAGGGGCTACGCTGAAGCTTTCTTT. It is translated as CASLPRGYAEAFF.

The table lists this clonotype with a few counts. V usage is TRBV7-9 and J usage is TRBJ1-6, with a tentative D call TRBD1 (6 bases). CDR1 and CDR2 from the germline V gene are SEHNR and FQNEAQ (reference sequence). Trimming removed 2 bases at V and 7 bases at J, with 15 bases between. This CDR3 contains 16 residues. CDR3: CASSLMGALGNSPLHF. CDR3 in DNA: TGTGCCAGCAGCTTAATGGGGGCATTAGGAAATTCACCCCTCCACTTT.

This clonotype was counted a single time. The gene calls are TRBV11-2 and TRBJ2-7; D gene uncertain. Germline V gives CDR1 SGHAT, CDR2 FQNNGV. This CDR3 comprises 14 residues. V shed 10 bases and J shed 4 bases, with 20 bases lying between them. CDR3 residues: CATRKRTGYYEQYF. DNA for the CDR3: TGTGCCACCCGCAAACGGACCGGGTATTACGAGCAGTACTTC.

Turning to this clonotype: The junction shows a germline mismatch at one end, possibly a read error. The chain has TRBV4-2 and TRBJ2-5; TRBD2 matches 11 bases. CDR3 length equals 16 residues. Germline V lookup: CDR1 LGHNA, CDR2 YNFKEQ. The CDR3 region is CASSTAGLAEQETQYF. In DNA form, the CDR3 reads TGTGCCAGCAGCACCGCGGGACTAGCGGAACAAGAGACTCAGTACTTC.

About this clonotype: The junction shows a germline mismatch at one end, possibly a read error. The V gene is TRBV29-1, the J gene TRBJ2-2; 9 positions agree with TRBD2. The CDR3 is 15 amino acids. CDR1 is SQVTM and CDR2 is ANQGSEA in the germline V gene. CDR3 sequence (DNA): TGCACCGTTGAGGCTAGCGGGAAGCCCGGAGGGGAGCTGTTGTTT. Protein product: CTVEASGKPGGELLF.

The rearrangement uses TRBV4-1 and TRBJ1-5; unclear D gene. The ends were cut back, 3 bases at V and 2 bases at J, with 17 bases in the middle. The CDR3 has 17 amino acids. Germline assignment: CDR1 MGHRA and CDR2 YSYEKL. The CDR3 loop reads CASSHASPPGRNQPQHF. CDR3 nucleotide sequence: TGCGCCAGCAGCCATGCGTCCCCCCCGGGTCGCAATCAGCCCCAGCATTTT.

A remark on this clonotype: Sequence at one end of the junction differs from germline and may be a read error. The chain couples TRBV11-2 to TRBJ2-3; the D gene is possibly TRBD2 (7 bases). Germline-derived CDR1 and CDR2 are SGHAT and FQNNGV. The CDR3 totals 17 residues. The CDR3 DNA reads as TGTGCCAGCGGCTTAGGGGGACTAACGTATACATCAGATACGCAGTATTTT. Protein: CASGLGGLTYTSDTQYF.

As concerns this clonotype: At one end, the junction sequence differs from germline, possibly due to a read error. V gene TRBV11-3 combines with J gene TRBJ2-3; D perhaps matches TRBD2 (6 bases). The CDR3 length is 17 residues. CDR1 and CDR2 (germline): SGHNT, YENEEA. CDR3 nucleotide sequence: TGTGCCGGCAGCTTCGGACTCGGTAGCGGCCTCACAGGTACGCAGTATTTT. Translating it yields CAGSFGLGSGLTGTQYF.

Notes on this clonotype: A much more abundant neighbour one base away suggests this may be a read error. The rearrangement links TRBV6-1 to TRBJ1-6; 8 bases agree with TRBD1. The CDR3 is 14 residues long. Germline trimming cut 6 bases from V and 7 bases from J; bases unmatched to any gene: 5. Germline lookup yields CDR1 MNHNS and CDR2 SASEGT. For the CDR3, the DNA is TGTGCCAGCAGAGGGGGACAGGAAAATTCACCCCTCCACTTT. Amino acid sequence: CASRGGQENSPLHF.

This chain joins TRBV4-2 and TRBJ2-1; 7 bases are a match to TRBD2. In germline, CDR1 is LGHNA, CDR2 YNFKEQ. V was clipped by 9 bases and J by 12 bases; unmatched bases: 26. The CDR3 runs to 17 residues. The CDR3 region has the DNA TGTGCCAGTAGCAAATCATTCAGGGAGGGTTCGGCCAGTGGGCAGTTCTTC. Translated, it gives CASSKSFREGSASGQFF.

A remark on this clonotype: A much larger clone differs from this one at a single base, so this may be a read error. J is TRBJ2-7 and V is TRBV29-1; tentatively, D is TRBD2 (6 bases). The CDR3 has 16 residues. The V and J ends lost 5 bases and 4 bases respectively, with 24 bases between them. Germline V CDR1 and CDR2: SQVTM, ANQGSEA. The CDR3 reads CSVSQPSVRSLYEQYF. The DNA for the CDR3 is TGCAGCGTTAGTCAGCCTAGCGTGCGATCCCTTTACGAGCAGTACTTC.